A single sample gave rise to the 11 T cell receptor beta chains below, sequenced in a study of blood T cells in healthy people across ages (dated by TCRdb to about 2015). The method was 5' RACE. This sample was sequenced with an Illumina HiSeq 2500. A second roughly 7 to 12 cycle PCR used a sample-barcoded 5' primer and a J-beta primer mix. TCRdb ran its own pipeline on the public reads, namely fastp trimming at Q25 and MiXCR clone calling, and kept in-frame beta chains. Records with the same CDR3 protein are collapsed into one entry carrying the most frequent genes and DNA. The table for this sample lists 540,000 or so distinct CDR3 sequences; under 30% of them were counted only once. Around 10% of the sample is held by the ten biggest clonotypes. These data were likewise used in another study, on T cells of mothers and their children.

Sequenced material: blood. The receptors were sampled from a boy between 10 and 17 years old in good health.

The chain recombines TRBV28 with TRBJ2-5; a possible D gene is TRBD2 (5 bases). Trimming left V 1 base short and J 1 base short, with 13 bases between. This CDR3 spans 16 amino acids. CDR1 is MDHEN, CDR2 SYDVKM, per germline. The CDR3 is CASSLLAGVTQETQYF. In nucleotides, the CDR3 is TGTGCCAGCAGTTTATTGGCCGGGGTTACCCAAGAGACCCAGTACTTC.

This clonotype was recorded many times. The rearrangement joins TRBV5-1 to TRBJ2-5; tentative D call: TRBD1 (5 bases). Looked up from germline, CDR1 is SGHRS and CDR2 is YFSETQ. The CDR3 is 13 residues long. Between the trimmed V and J ends, which lost 0 bases and 5 bases, there was a span of 8 bases. CDR3 residues: CASSLDRTETQYF. CDR3 DNA: TGCGCCAGCAGCTTGGACAGGACGGAGACCCAGTACTTC.

This clonotype was observed a few times. CDR3 bases: TGTGCCAGCAGCCTCCCCTCGGGGGGCTCCGGGGAGCTGTTTTTT. Translating it yields CASSLPSGGSGELFF. The chain uses TRBV28 and TRBJ2-2; perhaps TRBD2 as D (7 bases). Germline V gene data show CDR1 as MDHEN and CDR2 as SYDVKM. V lost 6 bases and J 6 bases, leaving 17 bases between the germline ends. CDR3 length equals 15 residues.

The genes are TRBV28 and TRBJ2-7; 8 bases are a match to TRBD1. The CDR3 runs to 14 residues. CDR1 MDHEN and CDR2 SYDVKM come from the germline V gene. V was pared by 7 bases and J by 2 bases, with 7 bases of the junction left unmatched. In DNA, the CDR3 is TGTGCCAGCAATCAAGGACAGGGCCCCTACGAGCAGTACTTC. Amino acids: CASNQGQGPYEQYF.

The chain recombines TRBV29-1 with TRBJ2-7, with a tentative D call TRBD1 (6 bases). Trimming removed 6 bases from V and 2 bases from J, with 11 bases in between. The length of the CDR3 is 12 residues. Germline CDR1 SQVTM, CDR2 ANQGSEA. The CDR3 reads CSVRDITYEQYF. Written as DNA, the CDR3 is TGCAGCGTGAGGGACATCACCTACGAGCAGTACTTC.

The chain couples TRBV4-1 to TRBJ2-7; a weak D match, TRBD1 (5 bases). The V gene lost 1 base and the J gene lost 2 bases, with 9 bases spanning the gap. Per germline, CDR1 MGHRA and CDR2 YSYEKL. There are 14 residues in the CDR3. Here the CDR3 reads CASSQVAGPYEQYF. CDR3 coding DNA: TGCGCCAGCAGCCAAGTGGCAGGGCCCTACGAGCAGTACTTC.

The chain combines TRBV20-1 with TRBJ2-3, with D unclear. The germline CDR1 and CDR2 sequences are DFQATT and SNEGSKA (reference sequence). The CDR3 has 16 amino acids. Trimming took off 0 bases at V and 1 base at J, with 14 bases between the two ends. The CDR3: CSARDSPFGGTDTQYF. CDR3 in DNA: TGCAGTGCTAGAGATTCTCCCTTTGGGGGCACAGATACGCAGTATTTT.

V usage is TRBV27 and J usage is TRBJ2-5; the match to TRBD1 covers 9 bases. The end of the DNA is better explained by TRBJ2-7, so the J call may be wrong. The CDR3 is made up of 17 amino acids. Per germline, CDR1 MNHEY and CDR2 SMNVEV (reference sequence). CDR3 residues: CASSGLNSDRGSYEQYF. In nucleotides, the CDR3 is TGTGCCAGCAGTGGACTGAACTCGGACAGGGGATCCTACGAGCAGTACTTC.

Only a few counts were recorded for this clonotype. The genes are TRBV20-1 and TRBJ1-1; D is uncertain. The CDR3 consists of 17 residues. Looked up from germline, CDR1 is DFQATT and CDR2 is SNEGSKA (reference sequence). Trimming pared 0 bases from V and 6 bases from J, leaving 23 bases between. This CDR3 is CSARDRRFTHKEAEAFF. DNA of the CDR3: TGCAGTGCTAGAGATAGAAGGTTTACTCACAAGGAGGCTGAAGCTTTCTTT.

In its sample, this clonotype was seen many times. The genes are TRBV29-1 and TRBJ2-5, with D uncertain. The CDR3 is made up of 14 amino acids. The ends were cut back, 7 bases at V and 0 bases at J, with 15 bases in the middle. Germline values: CDR1 SQVTM, CDR2 ANQGSEA. Here the CDR3 DNA reads TGCAGCGCGACCGACGGATGGTACCAAGAGACCCAGTACTTC. Its protein is CSATDGWYQETQYF. Variable domain in full (rest from reference TRBV29-1 and TRBJ2-5): SAVISQKPSRDICQRGTSLTIQCQVDSQVTMMFWYRQQPGQSLTLIATANQGSEATYESGFVIDKFPISRPNLTFSTLTVSNMSPEDSSIYLCSATDGWYQETQYFGPGTRLLVL.

CDR3 nucleotide sequence: TGCAGTGCTAGAGATAAGGGGGGCCCTAACTATGGCTACACCTTC. Amino acids: CSARDKGGPNYGYTF. V is TRBV20-1 and J is TRBJ1-2; TRBD1 might be the D (6 bases). CDR1 DFQATT and CDR2 SNEGSKA come from the germline V gene (reference sequence). The CDR3 spans 15 residues. V was cut by 0 bases and J by 0 bases, with 11 bases left in between.